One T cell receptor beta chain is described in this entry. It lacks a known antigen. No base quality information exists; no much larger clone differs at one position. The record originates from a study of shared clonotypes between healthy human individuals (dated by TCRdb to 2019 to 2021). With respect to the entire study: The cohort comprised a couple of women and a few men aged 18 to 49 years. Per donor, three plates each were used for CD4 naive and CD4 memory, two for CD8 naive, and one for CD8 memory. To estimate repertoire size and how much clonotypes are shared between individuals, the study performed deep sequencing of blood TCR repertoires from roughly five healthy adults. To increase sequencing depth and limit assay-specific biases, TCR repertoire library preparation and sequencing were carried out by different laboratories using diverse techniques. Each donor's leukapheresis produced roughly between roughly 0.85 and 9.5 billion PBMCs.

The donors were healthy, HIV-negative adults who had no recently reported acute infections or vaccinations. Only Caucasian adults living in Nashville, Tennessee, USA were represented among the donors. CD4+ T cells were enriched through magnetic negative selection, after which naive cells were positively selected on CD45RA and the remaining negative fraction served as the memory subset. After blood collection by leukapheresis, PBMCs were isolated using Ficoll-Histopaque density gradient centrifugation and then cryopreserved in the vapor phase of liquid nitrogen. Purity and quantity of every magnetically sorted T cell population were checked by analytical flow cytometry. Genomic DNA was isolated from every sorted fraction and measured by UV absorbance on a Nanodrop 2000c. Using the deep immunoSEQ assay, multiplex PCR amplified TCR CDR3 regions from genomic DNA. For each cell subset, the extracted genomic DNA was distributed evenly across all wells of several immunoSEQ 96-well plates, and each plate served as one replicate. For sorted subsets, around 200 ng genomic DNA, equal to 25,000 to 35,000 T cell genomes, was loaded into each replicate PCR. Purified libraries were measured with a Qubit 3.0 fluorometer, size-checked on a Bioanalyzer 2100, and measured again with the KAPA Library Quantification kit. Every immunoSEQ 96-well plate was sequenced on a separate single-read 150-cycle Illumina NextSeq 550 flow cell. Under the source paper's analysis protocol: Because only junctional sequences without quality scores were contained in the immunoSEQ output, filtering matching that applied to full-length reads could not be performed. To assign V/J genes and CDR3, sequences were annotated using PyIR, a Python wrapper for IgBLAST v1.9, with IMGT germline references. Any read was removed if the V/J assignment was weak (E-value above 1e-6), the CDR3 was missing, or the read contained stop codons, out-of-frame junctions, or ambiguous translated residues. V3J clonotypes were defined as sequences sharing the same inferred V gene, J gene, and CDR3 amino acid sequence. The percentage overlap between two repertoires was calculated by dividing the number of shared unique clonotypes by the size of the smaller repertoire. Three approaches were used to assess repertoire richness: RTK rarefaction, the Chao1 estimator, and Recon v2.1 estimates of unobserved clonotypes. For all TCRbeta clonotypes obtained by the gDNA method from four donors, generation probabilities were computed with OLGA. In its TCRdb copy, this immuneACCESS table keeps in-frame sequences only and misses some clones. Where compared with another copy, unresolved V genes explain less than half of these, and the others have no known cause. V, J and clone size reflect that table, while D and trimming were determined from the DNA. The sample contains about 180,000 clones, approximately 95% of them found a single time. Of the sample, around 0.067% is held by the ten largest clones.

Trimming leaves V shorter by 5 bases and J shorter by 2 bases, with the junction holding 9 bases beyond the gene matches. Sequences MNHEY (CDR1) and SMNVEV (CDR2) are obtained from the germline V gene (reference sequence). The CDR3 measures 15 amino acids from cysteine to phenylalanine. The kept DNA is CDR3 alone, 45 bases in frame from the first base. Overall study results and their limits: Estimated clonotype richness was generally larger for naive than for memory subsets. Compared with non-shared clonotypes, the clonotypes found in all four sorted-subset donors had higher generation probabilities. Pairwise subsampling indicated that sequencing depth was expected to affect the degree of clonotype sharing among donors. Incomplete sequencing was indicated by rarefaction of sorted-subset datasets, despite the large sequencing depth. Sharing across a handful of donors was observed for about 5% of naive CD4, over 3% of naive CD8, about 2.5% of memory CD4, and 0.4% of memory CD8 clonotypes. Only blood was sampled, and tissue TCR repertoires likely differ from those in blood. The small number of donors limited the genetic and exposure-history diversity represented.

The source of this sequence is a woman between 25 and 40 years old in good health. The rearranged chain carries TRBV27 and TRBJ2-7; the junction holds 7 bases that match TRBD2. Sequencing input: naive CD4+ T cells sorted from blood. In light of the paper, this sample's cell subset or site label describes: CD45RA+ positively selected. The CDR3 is CASSTHGGSTYEQYF. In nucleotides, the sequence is TGTGCCAGCAGTACCCACGGGGGGTCAACCTACGAGCAGTACTTC.